The following is a T cell receptor (beta chain) sequence with its context. Its specificity is unknown. Germline CDR1 is LNHNV and CDR2 is YYDKDF (reference sequence). V was clipped by 1 base and J by 4 bases; unmatched bases: 7. The length of the CDR3 is 16 residues. This entry belongs to a study of T-cell memory formation after mild COVID-19. Background on the study: TCR clustering was largely donor specific. Study outcomes and limitations: CD4/CD8 balance held among clones contracting day 15 to 85, and later expanders leaned CD4+.

The 5'RACE method, run with constant-segment primers, produced TCR alpha and TCR beta cDNA libraries (carrying sample barcodes and UMIs). MiXCR, run by TCRdb on the 5' RACE reads, gives a single entry per CDR3 protein. Here the sample spans some 410,000 distinct CDR3 sequences, around 22% being singletons. This chain connects TRBV15 to TRBJ2-3, with 8 nucleotides matching TRBD1. This receptor was obtained from an adult woman who had mild COVID-19 (a few samples of this study predate the infection). Cell type and time point are not known. The sample was PBMCs or a T cell subset sorted from them (not recorded which). In DNA, the CDR3 is TGTGCCACCAGCAGAGGGACAGGGATCTCCGCAGATACGCAGTATTTT. Translated: CATSRGTGISADTQYF.